The 23 T cell receptor beta chains below all came from one sample that was sequenced in a study of T-cell memory formation after mild COVID-19 (dated by TCRdb to the early 2020s). Libraries were made using 5' RACE. TCRdb shows the sequencer as Illumina NovaSeq 6000. TCRdb applied fastp at Q25 and MiXCR to the public reads, then kept only in-frame beta chains. All rows with the same CDR3 protein become a single entry with the most common DNA and genes. Present in this sample are some 210,000 distinct CDR3 sequences, roughly a tenth of which were seen just once. The top ten hold just over 3% of the sample. What was sequenced was PBMCs or a T cell subset sorted from them (not recorded which). The receptors shown here come from a man younger than 30 who had mild COVID-19 (a few samples of this study predate the infection). The sample titles of this study are shuffled in the database, so cell type and time point are left out; the donor was told from shared clones.

This chain connects TRBV9 to TRBJ1-1; no definite D call. Trimming pared 3 bases from V and 7 bases from J, leaving 10 bases between. The CDR3 is 12 residues long. The germline V gene has CDR1 SGDLS and CDR2 YYNGEE. In DNA, the CDR3 is TGTGCCAGCAGCGCCGGAGGGAGTGAAGCTTTCTTT. This gives the protein CASSAGGSEAFF.

By share of the sample, this clonotype is medium-sized (0.01 to 0.1%). The V and J genes are TRBV6-4 and TRBJ2-7; TRBD1 might be the D (5 bases). The CDR3 contains 14 residues. V was pared by 2 bases and J by 5 bases, with 13 bases between. CDR1 MRHNA and CDR2 SNTAGT come from the germline V gene. Here the CDR3 DNA reads TGTGCCAGCAGTGACATCGGAGACAGTCACGAGCAGTACTTC. This encodes CASSDIGDSHEQYF.

The rearrangement uses TRBV7-2 and TRBJ1-5; 9 nucleotides match TRBD1. V lost 1 base to trimming and J lost 4 bases; unmatched junction nucleotides: 2. Looked up from germline, CDR1 is SGHTA and CDR2 is FQGNSA. This CDR3 contains 15 residues. The CDR3 sequence is CASSLGGQGNQPQHF. The CDR3 DNA follows: TGTGCCAGCAGCTTAGGAGGACAGGGGAATCAGCCCCAGCATTTT.

This clonotype was counted a single time. The chain is built from TRBV19 and TRBJ1-6; no firm D call. This CDR3 comprises 12 residues. From germline, CDR1 is LNHDA and CDR2 SQIVND (reference sequence). V was pared by 2 bases and J by 14 bases, with 10 bases between. The CDR3 loop reads CASSISLEALHF. CDR3 bases: TGTGCCAGTAGTATATCCCTGGAGGCCCTCCACTTT. The full variable domain, with the rest looked up from reference TRBV19 and TRBJ1-6, is DGGITQSPKYLFRKEGQNVTLSCEQNLNHDAMYWYRQDPGQGLRLIYYSQIVNDFQKGDIAEGYSVSREKKESFPLTVTSAQKNPTAFYLCASSISLEALHFGNGTRLTVT.

This clonotype was seen once. This sequence joins TRBV11-3 and TRBJ2-7; 8 bases are shared with TRBD1. The CDR3 totals 15 residues. The germline V gene has CDR1 SGHNT and CDR2 YENEEA. V was pared by 4 bases and J by 2 bases, with 7 bases of the junction left unmatched. DNA for the CDR3: TGTGCCAGCAGCTACCACAGGGGGTTGACCTACGAGCAGTACTTC. The encoded protein is CASSYHRGLTYEQYF.

The J gene is TRBJ1-1, the V gene TRBV7-6; D unresolved. This CDR3 is built from 14 residues. V lost 2 bases, J lost 1 base, and 8 bases lay in between. Germline-derived CDR1 and CDR2 are SGHVS and FNYEAQ. The CDR3 bases are TGTGCCAGCAGCTTATTGGACGGGAACACTGAAGCTTTCTTT. Residues: CASSLLDGNTEAFF.

The V gene is TRBV6-5, the J gene TRBJ2-3; D remains ambiguous. The CDR3 extends over 17 amino acids. CDR1 and CDR2 from the germline V gene are MNHEY and SVGAGI. V lost 0 bases and J 2 bases, leaving 15 bases between the germline ends. The CDR3 DNA follows: TGTGCCAGCAGTTACTCGAAGGAAGCCTATTACACAGATACGCAGTATTTT. As protein: CASSYSKEAYYTDTQYF.

The chain combines TRBV15 with TRBJ2-7; 8 nucleotides agree with TRBD1. Germline V CDR1 and CDR2: LNHNV, YYDKDF (reference sequence). This CDR3 has 15 amino acids. Trimming took 0 bases from V and 3 from J; bases not matched to a gene: 4. The CDR3 DNA is TGTGCCACCAGCAGAGACCCCGGGACAGGCTACGAGCAGTACTTC. Translating gives CATSRDPGTGYEQYF. The full variable domain, completed using reference TRBV15 and TRBJ2-7, is DAMVIQNPRYQVTQFGKPVTLSCSQTLNHNVMYWYQQKSSQAPKLLFHYYDKDFNNEADTPDNFQSRRPNTSFCFLDIRSPGLGDTAMYLCATSRDPGTGYEQYFGPGTRLTVT.

The CDR3 is CASSQGFWGLGYTF. The DNA of the CDR3 is TGTGCCAGCAGCCAAGGGTTCTGGGGGCTAGGCTACACCTTC. This chain connects TRBV7-2 to TRBJ1-2, with D possibly being TRBD1 (6 bases). Looked up from germline, CDR1 is SGHTA and CDR2 is FQGNSA. V was clipped by 5 bases and J by 8 bases, with 18 bases between them. The length of the CDR3 is 14 residues.

The V gene is TRBV7-2, the J gene TRBJ2-2; D tentatively fits TRBD1 or TRBD2 (5 bases each). Germline lookup yields CDR1 SGHTA and CDR2 FQGNSA. The V gene lost 6 bases and the J gene lost 3 bases, with 14 bases spanning the gap. The CDR3 has 15 amino acids. CDR3 sequence: CASSSRLGDTGELFF. CDR3 coding DNA: TGTGCCAGCAGTTCCCGTCTGGGGGACACCGGGGAGCTGTTTTTT.

This clonotype showed up many times. The rearrangement uses TRBV5-1 and TRBJ2-1; D remains unclear. Germline values: CDR1 SGHRS, CDR2 YFSETQ. The CDR3 runs 14 residues. V was pared by 2 bases and J by 7 bases, with 13 bases between. The CDR3 nucleotides are TGCGCCAGCAGCTTACGGCAGGCCAAGAATGAGCAGTTCTTC. It codes for CASSLRQAKNEQFF.

This clonotype appeared many times. The genes are TRBV4-2 and TRBJ2-5, with D unclear. This CDR3 region has 14 residues. Between the trimmed V and J ends, which lost 3 bases and 2 bases, there was a span of 10 bases. CDR1 is LGHNA, CDR2 YNFKEQ, per germline. The DNA of the CDR3 is TGTGCCAGCAGCCAGAATCTTGGGCAAGAGACCCAGTACTTC. Translating it yields CASSQNLGQETQYF.

This chain links TRBV4-1 with TRBJ2-5; D gene unclear. V was shortened by 2 bases and J by 13 bases, with 17 bases between the two germline ends. CDR1 is MGHRA and CDR2 is YSYEKL in the germline V gene. This CDR3 comprises 13 residues. The CDR3 protein is CASSQLPGGPRYF. The CDR3 DNA follows: TGCGCCAGCAGCCAACTTCCGGGCGGACCACGGTACTTC.

Concerning this clonotype itself: Because the CDR3's place on the DNA is in doubt, the DNA is left out and the CDR3 is given as listed by TCRdb. This chain connects TRBV6-5 to TRBJ1-1; the D call TRBD1 from the table was never checked on the DNA. The CDR3 spans 15 residues, counting both ends. The germline V gene has CDR1 MNHEY and CDR2 SVGAGI. The CDR3 spells CASSSSGGLGTEAFF.

This clonotype has more than one count but fewer than ten. The gene calls are TRBV6-5 and TRBJ2-6; D remains unclear. Trimming shortened V by 2 bases and J by 0 bases, and 5 bases separated the two germline ends. The CDR3 spans 15 residues. Germline CDR1 is MNHEY and CDR2 is SVGAGI. CDR3 sequence: CASSYISSGANVLTF. For the CDR3, the DNA is TGTGCCAGCAGTTACATAAGCTCTGGGGCCAACGTCCTGACTTTC.

The rearrangement joins TRBV5-1 to TRBJ1-3; 10 bases fit TRBD1. J gave up 4 bases and V 2 bases, and 6 bases lay outside the gene matches. The CDR3 has 16 residues. In germline, CDR1 is SGHRS, CDR2 YFSETQ. In DNA form, the CDR3 reads TGCGCCAGCAGCTTCACCGGGACAGGGGCAGGAAACACCATATATTTT. It yields the protein CASSFTGTGAGNTIYF.

This clonotype occurred a few times. This sequence joins TRBV28 and TRBJ2-3; D remains ambiguous. CDR3 length equals 11 residues. Germline-derived CDR1 and CDR2 are MDHEN and SYDVKM. The V and J ends lost 8 bases and 7 bases respectively, with 10 bases between them. The CDR3, as DNA: TGTGCCAGCGCGAGCAGGAATACGCAGTATTTT. Protein sequence: CASASRNTQYF. Complete variable domain (other parts from reference TRBV28 and TRBJ2-3): DVKVTQSSRYLVKRTGEKVFLECVQDMDHENMFWYRQDPGLGLRLIYFSYDVKMKEKGDIPEGYSVSREKKERFSLILESASTNQTSMYLCASASRNTQYFGPGTRLTVL.

In this sample, this clonotype turned up a few times. The chain has TRBV27 and TRBJ1-1; D remains unclear. Germline assignment: CDR1 MNHEY and CDR2 SMNVEV (reference sequence). Trimming stripped 7 bases from V and 11 bases from J, with 14 bases between. The CDR3 runs 11 residues. CDR3 residues: CASTSGRGAFF. The CDR3 nucleotides are TGTGCCAGCACCTCCGGTCGTGGGGCTTTCTTT.

This clonotype was counted between two and nine times. This chain uses TRBV4-2 with TRBJ1-4; 10 bases fit TRBD1. V lost 1 base, J lost 8 bases, and 4 bases stayed unmatched. Per germline, CDR1 LGHNA and CDR2 YNFKEQ. The CDR3 sequence is 15 residues long. The CDR3: CASSQGDRGLEKLFF. CDR3 nucleotide sequence: TGTGCCAGCAGCCAAGGAGACAGGGGGCTCGAAAAACTGTTTTTT.

There are a few counts of this clonotype. The rearrangement joins TRBV5-4 to TRBJ2-1; tentative D call: TRBD2 (5 bases). The V gene's germline CDR1 is SGHNT and CDR2 YYREEE (reference sequence). Trimming took 1 base from V and 0 from J, leaving 14 bases between them. This CDR3 has 17 amino acids. The CDR3 reads CASSLRGLADSYNEQFF. The DNA for the CDR3 is TGTGCCAGCAGCTTGAGAGGGCTGGCGGACTCCTACAATGAGCAGTTCTTC.

This clonotype was observed a few times. This sequence joins TRBV24-1 and TRBJ2-3; 9 bases are a match to TRBD1. The CDR3 spans 16 residues. Per germline, CDR1 KGHDR and CDR2 SFDVKD. The V segment lost 3 bases and the J segment 6 bases; nucleotides outside the gene matches: 9. The CDR3 loop reads CATSDPGTGSGDTQYF. In DNA form, the CDR3 reads TGTGCCACCAGTGATCCCGGGACAGGGTCAGGGGATACGCAGTATTTT.

The gene calls are TRBV18 and TRBJ1-1, with D perhaps matching TRBD1 (6 bases). Deletions cut 6 bases from V and 0 bases from J, with 17 bases between. Germline V CDR1 and CDR2: KGHSH, LQKENI. This CDR3 spans 16 amino acids. The CDR3: CASSPRGGQLNTEAFF. CDR3 in DNA: TGTGCCAGCTCCCCCCGGGGTGGACAGCTGAACACTGAAGCTTTCTTT.

In this sample, this clonotype turned up a few times. This rearrangement joins TRBV7-9 to TRBJ2-1; TRBD1 aligns across 7 bases. In germline, CDR1 is SEHNR, CDR2 FQNEAQ (reference sequence). This CDR3 comprises 17 residues. After removal of 5 bases from V and 0 bases from J, the junction contained 10 bases not matched to a gene. The CDR3 bases are TGTGCCAGCAGCCCACCGAACCGGGACAGCTCCTACAATGAGCAGTTCTTC. Amino acid sequence: CASSPPNRDSSYNEQFF.